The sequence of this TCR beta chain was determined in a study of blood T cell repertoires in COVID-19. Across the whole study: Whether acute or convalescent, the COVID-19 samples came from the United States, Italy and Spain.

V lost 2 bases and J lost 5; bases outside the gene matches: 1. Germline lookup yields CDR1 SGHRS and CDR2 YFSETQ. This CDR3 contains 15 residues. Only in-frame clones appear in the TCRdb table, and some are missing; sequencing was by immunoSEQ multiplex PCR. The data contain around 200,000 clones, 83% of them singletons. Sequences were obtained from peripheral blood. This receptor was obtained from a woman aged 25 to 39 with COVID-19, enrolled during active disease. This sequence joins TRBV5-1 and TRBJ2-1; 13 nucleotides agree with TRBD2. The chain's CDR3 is CASSFGLAGDNEQFF. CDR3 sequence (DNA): TGCGCCAGCAGCTTCGGACTAGCGGGGGACAATGAGCAGTTCTTC. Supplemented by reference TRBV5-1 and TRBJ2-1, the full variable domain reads KAGVTQTPRYLIKTRGQQVTLSCSPISGHRSVSWYQQTPGQGLQFLFEYFSETQRNKGNFPGRFSGRQFSNSRSEMNVSTLELGDSALYLCASSFGLAGDNEQFFGPGTRLTVL.